These 6 T cell receptor beta chains were all obtained from the same sample, sequenced in a study of human T cells and chemical hapten exposure. TCRdb re-called the RACE reads with MiXCR, one entry per CDR3 protein. The sample lists approximately 46,000 distinct CDR3 sequences; 8.5% to 10% were seen once. The time point is: patch test 2, 6 weeks after DPC sensitization. Treatment of the sample: therapeutic diphenylcyclopropenone sensitization with weekly scalp DPC. The starting material, unfractionated whole blood, was used for total RNA extraction. The material was whole blood, obtained in connection with sensitization to the hapten diphenylcyclopropenone (DPC). Receptors originate from a woman aged 25-40 years with alopecia areata. Some clones in this sample may be carry-over from other donors' samples.

Comments on this clonotype: A read error may explain this, as a much larger clone is one base away. The V call is TRBV25-1, the J call TRBJ2-7, with 7 bases matching TRBD1. Per germline, CDR1 MGHDK and CDR2 SYGVNS. The CDR3 has 14 residues. CDR3 sequence reads: CTSSGRDRNYEQYF. In DNA form, the CDR3 reads TGTACCAGCAGTGGACGGGACAGAAACTACGAGCAGTACTTC.

In its sample, this clonotype was seen a few times. The chain combines TRBV20-1 with TRBJ2-5, with TRBD2 identical over 13 bases. There are 15 residues in the CDR3. The V segment lost 4 bases and the J segment 1 base; nucleotides outside the gene matches: 3. In germline, CDR1 is DFQATT, CDR2 SNEGSKA (reference sequence). Here the CDR3 reads CSATGLAGVQETQYF. In DNA, the CDR3 is TGCAGTGCTACAGGACTAGCGGGGGTCCAAGAGACCCAGTACTTC.

The table lists this clonotype with many counts. This sequence joins TRBV7-8 and TRBJ1-2; TRBD1 agrees at 9 bases. V trimming: 5 bases; J trimming: 5 bases; junction bases outside the gene matches: 12. CDR1 SGHVS and CDR2 FQNEAQ come from the germline V gene. This CDR3 is built from 16 residues. The CDR3 protein is CASSPNQQGARYGYTF. The DNA for the CDR3 is TGTGCCAGCAGCCCAAACCAACAGGGGGCGCGATATGGCTACACCTTC. Based on the CDR3 plus reference TRBV7-8 and TRBJ1-2, the full variable domain is GAGVSQSPRYKVAKRGQDVALRCDPISGHVSLFWYQQALGQGPEFLTYFQNEAQLDKSGLPSDRFFAERPEGSVSTLKIQRTQQEDSAVYLCASSPNQQGARYGYTFGSGTRLTVV.

V and J are TRBV27 and TRBJ2-3, with TRBD1 matching 7 bases. Unmatched junction bases numbered 10, after V lost 7 bases and J lost 6 bases. CDR1 and CDR2 (germline): MNHEY, SMNVEV (reference sequence). The CDR3 sequence is 14 residues long. CDR3 in amino acids: CASTNYRGSDTQYF. The DNA for the CDR3 is TGTGCCAGCACTAACTACAGGGGCAGTGATACGCAGTATTTT.

This clonotype was seen many times. The chain carries TRBV2 and TRBJ2-1; unclear D gene. The CDR3 is 14 amino acids. V was shortened by 6 bases and J by 12 bases, with 21 bases between the two germline ends. Germline CDR1 and CDR2: SNHLY and FYNNEI. The DNA for the CDR3 is TGTGCCAGCAGCGATGGGGTTGTGAGAGGCTCGCAGTTCTTC. This codes for CASSDGVVRGSQFF.

This clonotype was observed at least ten times. The chain carries TRBV5-1 and TRBJ1-2; TRBD1 aligns across 9 bases. CDR1 is SGHRS and CDR2 is YFSETQ in the germline V gene. The CDR3 has 16 amino acids. V was clipped by 3 bases and J by 8 bases; unmatched bases: 14. The CDR3 DNA sequence: TGCGCCAGCAGCTCCGGGGGACAGGGCTCGTCTTGGGGCTACACCTTC. Its translation is CASSSGGQGSSWGYTF.